This T cell receptor beta chain was sequenced during a study of vaccination and CD4 T cells after COVID-19. Background on the study: Stimuli were overlapping spike peptide pools of SARS-CoV-2 and three common cold coronaviruses (HCoV-NL63, HCoV-OC43, HCoV-229E).

The Oncomine TCR Beta short-read assay sequenced DNA from cultured CD4+ T cells. From the PCR reads, TCRdb called clonotypes with MiXCR, one entry per CDR3 protein. In the table there are about 15,000 distinct CDR3 sequences, about 31% of which are singletons. In regard to this clonotype: Its matching antigen is unknown.

CDR3 length equals 20 residues. The V gene lost 0 bases and the J gene lost 3 bases, with 26 bases spanning the gap. CDR1 and CDR2 from the germline V gene are LGHNA and YNFKEQ. As for treatment: approximately 9-day PBMC culture with coronavirus spike peptide pools or control peptides (ViraFEST assay). Convalescent patients tested SARS-CoV-2 PCR positive from March to December 2020, before Alpha, Beta and Delta emerged. This rearrangement joins TRBV4-2 to TRBJ1-1; TRBD1 might be the D (5 bases). Material for sequencing was cultured CD4+ T cells from blood. The TCR comes from a human donor with COVID-19. The CDR3: CASSQDDSAGPGRSYTEAFF. For the CDR3, the DNA is TGTGCCAGCAGCCAAGATGATAGTGCCGGACCGGGACGGTCGTACACTGAAGCTTTCTTT.